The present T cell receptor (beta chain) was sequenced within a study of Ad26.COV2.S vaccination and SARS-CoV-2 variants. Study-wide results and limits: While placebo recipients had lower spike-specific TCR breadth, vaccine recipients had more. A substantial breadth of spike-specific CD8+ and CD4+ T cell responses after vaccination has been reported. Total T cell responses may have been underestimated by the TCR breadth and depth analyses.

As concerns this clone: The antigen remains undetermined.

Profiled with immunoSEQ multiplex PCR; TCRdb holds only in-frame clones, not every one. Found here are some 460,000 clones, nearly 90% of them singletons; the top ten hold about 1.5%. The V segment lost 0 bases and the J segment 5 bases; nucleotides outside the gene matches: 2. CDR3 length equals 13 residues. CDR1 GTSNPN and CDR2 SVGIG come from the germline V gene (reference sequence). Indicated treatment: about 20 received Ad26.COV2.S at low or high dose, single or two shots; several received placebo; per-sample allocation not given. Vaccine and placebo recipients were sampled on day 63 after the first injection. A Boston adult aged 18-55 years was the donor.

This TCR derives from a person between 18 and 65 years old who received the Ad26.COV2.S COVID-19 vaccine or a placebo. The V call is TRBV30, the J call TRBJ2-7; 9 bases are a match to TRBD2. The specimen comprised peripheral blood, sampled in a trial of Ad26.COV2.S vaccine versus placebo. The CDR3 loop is CAWSVLAGDEQYF. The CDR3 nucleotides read TGTGCCTGGAGTGTATTAGCGGGGGACGAGCAGTACTTC. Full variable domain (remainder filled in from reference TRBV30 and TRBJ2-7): SQTIHQWPATLVQPVGSPLSLECTVEGTSNPNLYWYRQAAGRGLQLLFYSVGIGQISSEVPQNLSASRPQDRQFILSSKKLLLSDSGFYLCAWSVLAGDEQYFGPGTRLTVT.